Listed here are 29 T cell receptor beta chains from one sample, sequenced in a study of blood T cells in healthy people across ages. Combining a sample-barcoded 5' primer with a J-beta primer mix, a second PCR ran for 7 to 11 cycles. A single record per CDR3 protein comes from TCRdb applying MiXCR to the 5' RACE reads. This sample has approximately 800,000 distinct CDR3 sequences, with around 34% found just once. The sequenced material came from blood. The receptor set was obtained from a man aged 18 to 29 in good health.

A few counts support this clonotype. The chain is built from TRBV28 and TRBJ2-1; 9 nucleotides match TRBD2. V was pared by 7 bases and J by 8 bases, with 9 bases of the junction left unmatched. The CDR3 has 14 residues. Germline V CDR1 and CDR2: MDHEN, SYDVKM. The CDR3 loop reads CASTLAGRSDEQFF. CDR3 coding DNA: TGTGCCAGCACCCTAGCGGGGCGATCGGATGAGCAGTTCTTC.

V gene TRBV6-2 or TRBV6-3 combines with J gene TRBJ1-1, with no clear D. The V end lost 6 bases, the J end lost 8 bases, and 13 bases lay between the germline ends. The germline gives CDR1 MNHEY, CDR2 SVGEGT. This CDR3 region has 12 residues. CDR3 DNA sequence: TGTGCCAGCAGCTACGCCCGGGGAGAAGCTTTCTTT. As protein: CASSYARGEAFF.

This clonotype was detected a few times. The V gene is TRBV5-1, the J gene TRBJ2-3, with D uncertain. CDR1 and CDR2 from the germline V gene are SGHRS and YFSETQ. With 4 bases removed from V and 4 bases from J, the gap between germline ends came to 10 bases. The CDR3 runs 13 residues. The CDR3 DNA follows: TGCGCCAGCAGCGTGTGGGCAGCAGATACGCAGTATTTT. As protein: CASSVWAADTQYF.

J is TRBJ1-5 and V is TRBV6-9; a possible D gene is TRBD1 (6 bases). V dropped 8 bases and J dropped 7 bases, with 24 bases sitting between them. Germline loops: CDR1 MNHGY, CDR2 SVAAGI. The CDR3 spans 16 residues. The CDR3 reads CASRPNRSGESQPQHF. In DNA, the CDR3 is TGTGCCAGCCGACCCAATCGTTCAGGGGAAAGCCAGCCCCAGCATTTT.

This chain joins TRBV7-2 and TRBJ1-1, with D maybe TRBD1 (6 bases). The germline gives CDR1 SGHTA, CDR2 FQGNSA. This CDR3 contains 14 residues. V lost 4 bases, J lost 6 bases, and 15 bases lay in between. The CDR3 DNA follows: TGTGCCAGCAGCTCAGGACAGCCTAACGCTGAAGCTTTCTTT. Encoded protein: CASSSGQPNAEAFF.

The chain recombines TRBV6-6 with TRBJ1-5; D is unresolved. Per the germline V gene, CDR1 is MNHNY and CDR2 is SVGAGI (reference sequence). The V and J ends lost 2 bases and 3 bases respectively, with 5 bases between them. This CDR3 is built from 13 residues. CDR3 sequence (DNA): TGTGCCAGCAGTTACGGGCTCAATCAGCCCCAGCATTTT. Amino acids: CASSYGLNQPQHF.

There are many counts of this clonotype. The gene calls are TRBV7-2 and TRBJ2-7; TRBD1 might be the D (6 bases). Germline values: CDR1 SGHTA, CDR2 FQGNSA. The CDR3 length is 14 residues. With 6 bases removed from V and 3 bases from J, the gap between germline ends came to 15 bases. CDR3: CASSGSGVNYEQYF. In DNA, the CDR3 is TGTGCCAGCAGTGGATCAGGGGTAAACTACGAGCAGTACTTC.

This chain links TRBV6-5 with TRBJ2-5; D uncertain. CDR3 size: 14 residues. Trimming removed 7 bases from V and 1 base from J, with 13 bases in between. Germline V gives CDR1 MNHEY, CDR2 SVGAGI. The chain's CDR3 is CASIRAGSQETQYF. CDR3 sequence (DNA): TGTGCCAGCATCCGGGCCGGGTCCCAAGAGACCCAGTACTTC.

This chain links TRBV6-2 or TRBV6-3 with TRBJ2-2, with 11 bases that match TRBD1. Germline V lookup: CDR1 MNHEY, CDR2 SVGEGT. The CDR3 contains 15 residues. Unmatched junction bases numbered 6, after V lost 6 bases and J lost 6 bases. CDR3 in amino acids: CASRVQGQGAGELFF. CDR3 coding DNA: TGTGCCAGCAGAGTTCAGGGACAGGGGGCCGGGGAGCTGTTTTTT.

CDR3 protein: CASSVGQGFSYNEQFF. In nucleotides, the CDR3 is TGTGCCAGCAGCGTTGGACAGGGGTTCTCCTACAATGAGCAGTTCTTC. The V and J genes are TRBV13 and TRBJ2-1, with 9 bases matching TRBD1. In germline, CDR1 is PRHDT, CDR2 FYEKMQ (reference sequence). The length of the CDR3 is 16 residues. V lost 5 bases and J lost 0; bases outside the gene matches: 5. The full variable domain, completed using reference TRBV13 and TRBJ2-1, is AAGVIQSPRHLIKEKRETATLKCYPIPRHDTVYWYQQGPGQDPQFLISFYEKMQSDKGSIPDRFSAQQFSDYHSELNMSSLELGDSALYFCASSVGQGFSYNEQFFGPGTRLTVL.

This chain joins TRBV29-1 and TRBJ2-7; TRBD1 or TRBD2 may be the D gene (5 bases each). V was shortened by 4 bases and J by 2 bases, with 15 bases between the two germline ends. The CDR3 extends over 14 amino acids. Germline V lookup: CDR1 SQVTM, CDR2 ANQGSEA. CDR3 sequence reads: CSVGGSRGTYEQYF. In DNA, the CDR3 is TGCAGCGTTGGGGGGTCTAGAGGTACCTACGAGCAGTACTTC.

CDR3 loop: CSVSLAGGLQETQYF. The DNA of the CDR3 is TGCAGCGTGAGTCTAGCGGGGGGGCTCCAAGAGACCCAGTACTTC. The V gene is TRBV29-1, the J gene TRBJ2-5; 12 positions match TRBD2. With 6 bases clipped from V and 1 base from J, the junction kept 6 bases outside the gene matches. Germline assignment: CDR1 SQVTM and CDR2 ANQGSEA. CDR3 size: 15 residues.

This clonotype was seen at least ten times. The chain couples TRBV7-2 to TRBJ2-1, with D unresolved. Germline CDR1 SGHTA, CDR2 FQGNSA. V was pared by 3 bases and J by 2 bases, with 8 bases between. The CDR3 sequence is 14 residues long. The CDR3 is CASSFPGPYNEQFF. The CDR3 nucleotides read TGTGCCAGCAGCTTCCCAGGCCCCTACAATGAGCAGTTCTTC.

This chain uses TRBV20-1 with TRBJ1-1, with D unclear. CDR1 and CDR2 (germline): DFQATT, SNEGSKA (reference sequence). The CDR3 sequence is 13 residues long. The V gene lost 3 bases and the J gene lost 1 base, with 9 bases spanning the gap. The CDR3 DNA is TGCAGTGCTAGCCCGGCCGGGAACACTGAAGCTTTCTTT. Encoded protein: CSASPAGNTEAFF.

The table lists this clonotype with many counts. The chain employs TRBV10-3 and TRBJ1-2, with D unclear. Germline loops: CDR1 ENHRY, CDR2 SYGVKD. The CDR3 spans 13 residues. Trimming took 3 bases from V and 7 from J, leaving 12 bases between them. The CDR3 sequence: CAISDSTAFGYTF. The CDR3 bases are TGTGCCATCAGTGACAGCACGGCGTTTGGCTACACCTTC.

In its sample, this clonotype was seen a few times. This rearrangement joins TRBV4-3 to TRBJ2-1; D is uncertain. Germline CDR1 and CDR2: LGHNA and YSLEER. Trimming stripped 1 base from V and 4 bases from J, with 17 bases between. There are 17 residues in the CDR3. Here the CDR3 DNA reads TGCGCCAGCAGCCAAGTAGCCGGACGGAACGAATACAATGAGCAGTTCTTC. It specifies CASSQVAGRNEYNEQFF.

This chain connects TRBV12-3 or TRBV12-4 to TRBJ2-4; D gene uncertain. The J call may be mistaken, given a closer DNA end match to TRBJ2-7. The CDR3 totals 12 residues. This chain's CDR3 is CASADSGHEQYF. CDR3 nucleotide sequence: TGTGCCAGCGCAGACTCTGGCCACGAGCAGTACTTC.

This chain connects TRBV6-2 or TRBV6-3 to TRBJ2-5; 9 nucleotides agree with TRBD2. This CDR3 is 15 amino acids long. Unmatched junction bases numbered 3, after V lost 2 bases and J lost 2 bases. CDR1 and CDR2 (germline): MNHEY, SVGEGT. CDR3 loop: CASSYRLAEQETQYF. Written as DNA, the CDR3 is TGTGCCAGCAGTTACCGACTAGCGGAACAAGAGACCCAGTACTTC.

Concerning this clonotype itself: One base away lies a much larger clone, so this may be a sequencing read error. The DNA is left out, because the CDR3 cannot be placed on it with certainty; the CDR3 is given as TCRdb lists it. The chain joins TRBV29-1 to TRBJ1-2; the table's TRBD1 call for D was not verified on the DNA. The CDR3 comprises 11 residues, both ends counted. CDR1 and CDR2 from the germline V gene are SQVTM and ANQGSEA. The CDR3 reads CSVGTGNGCTF.

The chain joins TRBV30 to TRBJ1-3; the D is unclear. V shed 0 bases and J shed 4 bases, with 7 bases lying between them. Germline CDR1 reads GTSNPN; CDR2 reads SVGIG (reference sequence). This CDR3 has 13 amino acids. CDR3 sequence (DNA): TGTGCCTGGAGTGTAGCCGGAGGAAACACCATATATTTT. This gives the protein CAWSVAGGNTIYF.

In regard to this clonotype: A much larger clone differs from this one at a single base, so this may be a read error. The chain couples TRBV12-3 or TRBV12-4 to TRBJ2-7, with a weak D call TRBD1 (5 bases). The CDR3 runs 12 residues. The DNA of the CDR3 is TGTGCCATCAGTTTCACAGGCGGCGAGCAGTACTTC. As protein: CAISFTGGEQYF.

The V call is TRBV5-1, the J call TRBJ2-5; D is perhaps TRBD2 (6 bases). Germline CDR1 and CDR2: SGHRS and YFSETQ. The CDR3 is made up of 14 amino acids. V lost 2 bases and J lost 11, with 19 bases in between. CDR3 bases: TGCGCCAGCAGCTTCCGGGGAGGAGGGAATGAGCAGTACTTC. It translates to CASSFRGGGNEQYF.

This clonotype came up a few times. The CDR3 coding sequence is TGTGCCAGCAGCTTAGCGACACAGGGATATGGCTACACCTTC. It is translated as CASSLATQGYGYTF. The chain employs TRBV7-2 and TRBJ1-2; tentative D call: TRBD1 (6 bases). There are 14 residues in the CDR3. Per the germline V gene, CDR1 is SGHTA and CDR2 is FQGNSA. V was shortened by 0 bases and J by 5 bases, with 10 bases between the two germline ends.

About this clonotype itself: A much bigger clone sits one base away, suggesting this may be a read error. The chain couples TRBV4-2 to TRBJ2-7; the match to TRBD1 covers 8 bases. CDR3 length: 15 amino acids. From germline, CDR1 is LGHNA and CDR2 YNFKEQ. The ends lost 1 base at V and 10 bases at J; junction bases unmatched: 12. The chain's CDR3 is CASSQGQGMEKTQYV. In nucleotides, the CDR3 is TGTGCCAGCAGCCAAGGACAGGGGATGGAGAAGACCCAGTACGTC.

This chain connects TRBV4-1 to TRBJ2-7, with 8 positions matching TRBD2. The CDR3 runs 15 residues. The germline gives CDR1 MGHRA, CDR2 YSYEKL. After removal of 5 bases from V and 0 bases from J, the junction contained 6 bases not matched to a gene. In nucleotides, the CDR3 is TGCGCCAGCAGCTTAGAGCGGGAGAGCTCCTACGAGCAGTACTTC. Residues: CASSLERESSYEQYF.

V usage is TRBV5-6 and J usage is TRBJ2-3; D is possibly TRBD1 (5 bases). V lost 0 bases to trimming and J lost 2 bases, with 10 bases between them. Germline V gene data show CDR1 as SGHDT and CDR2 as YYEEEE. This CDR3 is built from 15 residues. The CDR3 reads CASSLEAGHTDTQYF. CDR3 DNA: TGTGCCAGCAGCTTGGAAGCAGGGCACACAGATACGCAGTATTTT.

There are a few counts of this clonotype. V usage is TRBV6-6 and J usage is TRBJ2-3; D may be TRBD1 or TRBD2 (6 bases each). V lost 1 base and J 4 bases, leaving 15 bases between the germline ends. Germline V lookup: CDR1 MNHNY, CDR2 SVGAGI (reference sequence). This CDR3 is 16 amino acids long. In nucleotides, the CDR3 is TGTGCCAGCAGTTACTTGGTCGGGGGCACCTCAGATACGCAGTATTTT. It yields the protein CASSYLVGGTSDTQYF.

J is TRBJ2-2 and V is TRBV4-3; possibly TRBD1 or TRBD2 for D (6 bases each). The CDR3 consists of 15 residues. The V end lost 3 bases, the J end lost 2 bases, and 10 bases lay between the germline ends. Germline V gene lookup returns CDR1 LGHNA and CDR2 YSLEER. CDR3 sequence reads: CASSHRGQNTGELFF. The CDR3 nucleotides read TGCGCCAGCAGCCACCGGGGGCAAAACACCGGGGAGCTGTTTTTT.

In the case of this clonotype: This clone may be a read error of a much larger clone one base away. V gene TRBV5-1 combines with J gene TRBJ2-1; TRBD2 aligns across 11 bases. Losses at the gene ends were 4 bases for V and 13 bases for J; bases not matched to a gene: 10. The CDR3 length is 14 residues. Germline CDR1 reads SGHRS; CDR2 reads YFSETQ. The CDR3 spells CASSKTSGEETQFF. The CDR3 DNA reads TGCGCCAGCAGCAAGACTAGCGGGGAAGAGACCCAGTTCTTC.